The 5 T cell receptor beta chains below were found in one sample sequenced in a study of memory CD4+ T cells and cytomegalovirus serostatus. Profiled with immunoSEQ multiplex PCR; TCRdb holds only in-frame clones, not every one. The table records some 46,000 clones, about four fifths of them present only once. Single viable CD3+CD4+CD8-CD45RO+ cells were sorted as the memory CD4+ T cells. The sequenced material came from memory CD4+ T cells from blood. These receptors all stem from an adult in good health and CMV-seronegative.

The chain employs TRBV5-1 and TRBJ2-1; D tentatively reads TRBD1 or TRBD2 (5 bases each). This CDR3 is built from 15 residues. The ends were cut back, 6 bases at V and 8 bases at J, with 21 bases in the middle. The V gene's germline CDR1 is SGHRS and CDR2 YFSETQ. CDR3 in amino acids: CASTAWDRPRDEQFF. DNA of the CDR3: TGCGCCAGCACCGCGTGGGACCGTCCTCGCGATGAGCAGTTCTTC.

The CDR3 loop is CASSVSTYNEQFF. CDR3 nucleotides: TGTGCCAGCAGCGTCAGTACCTACAATGAGCAGTTCTTC. The chain has TRBV7-3 and TRBJ2-1; the D is unclear. Germline lookup yields CDR1 SGHTA and CDR2 FQGTGA. V was shortened by 5 bases and J by 2 bases, with 7 bases between the two germline ends. This CDR3 has 13 amino acids.

The chain couples TRBV29-1 to TRBJ2-5; TRBD2 matches at 14 bases. CDR3 size: 13 residues. Looked up from germline, CDR1 is SQVTM and CDR2 is ANQGSEA. Trimming removed 6 bases from V and 5 bases from J; junction bases left unmatched: 2. The CDR3 nucleotides read TGCAGCGTGGGGACTAGCGGGAGTGAGACCCAGTACTTC. Translation gives CSVGTSGSETQYF.

The gene calls are TRBV5-6 and TRBJ1-4, with 8 bases identical to TRBD1. Germline lookup yields CDR1 SGHDT and CDR2 YYEEEE. J was trimmed by 0 bases and V by 4 bases; bases with no gene match: 2. The CDR3 runs to 15 residues. The CDR3: CASSPQGATNEKLFF. The CDR3, as DNA: TGTGCCAGCAGCCCACAGGGGGCAACTAATGAAAAACTGTTTTTT. The full variable domain, with the rest looked up from reference TRBV5-6 and TRBJ1-4, is DAGVTQSPTHLIKTRGQQVTLRCSPKSGHDTVSWYQQALGQGPQFIFQYYEEEERQRGNFPDRFSGHQFPNYSSELNVNALLLGDSALYLCASSPQGATNEKLFFGSGTQLSVL.

This clone was counted between two and nine times. The chain recombines TRBV5-4 with TRBJ1-2; D possibly corresponds to TRBD1 (5 bases). Germline V gene sequence: CDR1 SGHNT, CDR2 YYREEE (reference sequence). With 1 base removed from V and 4 bases from J, the gap between germline ends came to 11 bases. The CDR3 runs 14 residues. For the CDR3, the DNA is TGTGCCAGCAGCTTGCAGGGAGGTAGCTATGGCTACACCTTC. As protein: CASSLQGGSYGYTF.